A single sample gave rise to the 24 T cell receptor beta chains below, sequenced in a study of CD8+ T cells in alopecia areata. As the sequencing template, cDNA was produced by extracting RNA and reverse transcribing it. This table comes from immunoSEQ multiplex PCR, and its TCRdb copy is limited to in-frame clones, with some not included. The data show nearly 200,000 clones, roughly 60% seen once. Stated treatment: oral pan-JAK inhibitor, 5-10 mg twice daily. The source material was CD4+ T cells sorted from blood, sampled at week 24, from a patient treated with tofacitinib. The receptors originated from a human donor with alopecia areata.

This clone was picked up a small number of times. In the same sample, other DNA sequences code for this CDR3. The V and J genes are TRBV11-2 and TRBJ1-1; TRBD1 might be the D (6 bases). Germline V gives CDR1 SGHAT, CDR2 FQNNGV. V lost 0 bases and J lost 4, with 6 bases in between. The CDR3 has 13 amino acids. In DNA form, the CDR3 reads TGTGCCAGCAGCTTAGACAGGGGCACTGAAGCTTTCTTT. Amino acids: CASSLDRGTEAFF.

The chain joins TRBV19 to TRBJ1-1, with D maybe TRBD1 (5 bases). This CDR3 has 15 residues. Per the germline V gene, CDR1 is LNHDA and CDR2 is SQIVND (reference sequence). V lost 6 bases, J lost 5 bases, and 19 bases lay in between. This chain's CDR3 is CASSPHQGRGTEAFF. The CDR3, as DNA: TGTGCCAGTAGCCCCCACCAGGGTCGAGGTACTGAAGCTTTCTTT. Complete variable domain (other parts from reference TRBV19 and TRBJ1-1): DGGITQSPKYLFRKEGQNVTLSCEQNLNHDAMYWYRQDPGQGLRLIYYSQIVNDFQKGDIAEGYSVSREKKESFPLTVTSAQKNPTAFYLCASSPHQGRGTEAFFGQGTRLTVV.

The genes are TRBV25-1 and TRBJ2-5; D unresolved. The V gene's germline CDR1 is MGHDK and CDR2 SYGVNS. The CDR3 extends over 14 amino acids. The V end was cut by 5 bases, the J end by 5 bases, with 15 bases between. This chain's CDR3 is CASSPTGPAETQYF. The CDR3 DNA is TGTGCCAGCAGTCCCACCGGACCAGCGGAGACCCAGTACTTC.

This clone was seen just once. V and J are TRBV29-1 and TRBJ1-4; no clear D. Trimming cost V 4 bases and J 6 bases, with 9 bases left between them. Germline CDR1 is SQVTM and CDR2 is ANQGSEA. CDR3 size: 12 residues. CDR3 bases: TGCAGCGTTGCCGGGGTTGATGAAAAACTGTTTTTT. Amino acids: CSVAGVDEKLFF.

The rearrangement links TRBV15 to TRBJ2-5; D unclear. There are 14 residues in the CDR3. The V end was cut by 8 bases, the J end by 5 bases, with 18 bases between. The V gene's germline CDR1 is LNHNV and CDR2 YYDKDF (reference sequence). This CDR3 reads CATRLPRSEETQYF. The CDR3, as DNA: TGTGCCACCCGCCTCCCGCGTTCCGAGGAGACCCAGTACTTC.

This clone was counted between two and nine times. The chain is built from TRBV5-1 and TRBJ2-1, with D tentatively TRBD1 (6 bases). The CDR3 is 15 amino acids. Trimming removed 3 bases from V and 1 base from J, with 11 bases in between. Germline values: CDR1 SGHRS, CDR2 YFSETQ. CDR3 DNA: TGCGCCAGCAGCTCCCGGGACAAATCCTACAATGAGCAGTTCTTC. Translation: CASSSRDKSYNEQFF.

J is TRBJ2-5 and V is TRBV5-4; weak D call: TRBD2 (6 bases). V was trimmed by 4 bases and J by 5 bases, leaving 15 bases between them. Germline values: CDR1 SGHNT, CDR2 YYREEE (reference sequence). CDR3 length equals 14 residues. The CDR3 protein is CASSQWGEDETQYF. CDR3 sequence (DNA): TGTGCCAGCAGCCAGTGGGGGGAGGATGAGACCCAGTACTTC.

This clone was found once. V and J are TRBV15 and TRBJ1-5; maybe TRBD1 (5 bases). The CDR3 sequence is 16 residues long. The V end lost 1 base, the J end lost 6 bases, and 16 bases lay between the germline ends. CDR1 is LNHNV, CDR2 YYDKDF, per germline (reference sequence). The CDR3 nucleotides read TGTGCCACCAGCAGAGTAGCGCAGGGTGGGACTCAGCCCCAGCATTTT. Translating it yields CATSRVAQGGTQPQHF.

This clone showed up just once. This chain connects TRBV4-3 to TRBJ2-7; D is ambiguous. V lost 0 bases and J 3 bases, leaving 12 bases between the germline ends. Per germline, CDR1 LGHNA and CDR2 YSLEER. CDR3 length: 15 amino acids. The CDR3 reads CASSQDLTNSYEQYF. Here the CDR3 DNA reads TGCGCCAGCAGCCAAGATCTAACCAACAGCTACGAGCAGTACTTC.

This clone was recorded only once. The V call is TRBV27, the J call TRBJ2-3, with D maybe TRBD1 (7 bases). Per germline, CDR1 MNHEY and CDR2 SMNVEV (reference sequence). The CDR3 contains 18 residues. Trimming removed 7 bases from V and 0 bases from J, with 23 bases in between. The CDR3 nucleotides read TGTGCCAGCACCCGGACAGGCGTCGGGGGTCCTAGCACAGATACGCAGTATTTT. Its protein is CASTRTGVGGPSTDTQYF.

This rearrangement joins TRBV9 to TRBJ1-5; D is unresolved. This CDR3 region has 14 residues. The germline gives CDR1 SGDLS, CDR2 YYNGEE. Trimming left V 0 bases short and J 3 bases short, with 7 bases between. For the CDR3, the DNA is TGTGCCAGCAGCGTAGGGACCTTCAATCAGCCCCAGCATTTT. Protein sequence: CASSVGTFNQPQHF.

The chain joins TRBV30 to TRBJ2-7; D may be TRBD1 (5 bases). V dropped 5 bases and J dropped 5 bases, with 22 bases sitting between them. CDR3 length equals 15 residues. Germline-derived CDR1 and CDR2 are GTSNPN and SVGIG (reference sequence). The CDR3 protein is CAWRSLRQGRDEQYF. In nucleotides, the CDR3 is TGTGCCTGGCGCTCCCTGCGCCAGGGTAGGGACGAGCAGTACTTC.

In this sample, this clone turned up a few times. V gene TRBV15 combines with J gene TRBJ2-5, with D perhaps matching TRBD1 (6 bases). Germline V lookup: CDR1 LNHNV, CDR2 YYDKDF (reference sequence). Trimming removed 1 base from V and 1 base from J, with 7 bases in between. The length of the CDR3 is 14 residues. The CDR3 region is CATSRVDSQETQYF. DNA of the CDR3: TGTGCCACCAGCAGAGTGGACAGCCAAGAGACCCAGTACTTC.

The DNA for the CDR3 is TGTGCCAGCAGTACCAAGACCCTCACGACTGAGCAGTTCTTC. This codes for CASSTKTLTTEQFF. The V gene is TRBV28, the J gene TRBJ2-1, with unresolved D. Trimming left V 5 bases short and J 9 bases short, with 17 bases between. CDR3 size: 14 residues. Germline lookup yields CDR1 MDHEN and CDR2 SYDVKM.

This chain uses TRBV7-2 with TRBJ1-4; no reliable D call. V gave up 5 bases and J gave up 1 base, with 5 bases separating them. The germline V gene encodes CDR1 SGHTA and CDR2 FQGNSA. The length of the CDR3 is 13 residues. CDR3: CASSGRTNEKLFF. As DNA, the CDR3 is TGTGCCAGCAGCGGTAGAACTAATGAAAAACTGTTTTTT.

The rearrangement links TRBV7-9 to TRBJ1-2; a weak D match, TRBD1 (6 bases). The CDR3 is made up of 14 amino acids. The V and J ends lost 3 bases and 6 bases respectively, with 14 bases between them. The germline gives CDR1 SEHNR, CDR2 FQNEAQ (reference sequence). The CDR3 loop reads CASSFNRGLNGYTF. CDR3 nucleotides: TGTGCCAGCAGCTTTAATCGGGGGCTGAATGGCTACACCTTC.

This clone was seen more than once but under ten times. This chain connects TRBV9 to TRBJ2-3; D gene ambiguous. Trimming pared 3 bases from V and 2 bases from J, leaving 10 bases between. Germline assignment: CDR1 SGDLS and CDR2 YYNGEE. This CDR3 has 14 amino acids. Written as DNA, the CDR3 is TGTGCCAGCAGCGAAGGCCCCCTCACAGATACGCAGTATTTT. Its protein product is CASSEGPLTDTQYF.

This clone was observed a handful of times. The rearrangement uses TRBV11-1 and TRBJ1-1; 7 positions agree with TRBD1. V was pared by 5 bases and J by 11 bases, with 11 bases of the junction left unmatched. There are 13 residues in the CDR3. Germline V gene sequence: CDR1 SGHAT, CDR2 FQDESV (reference sequence). Here the CDR3 reads CASSLDRALGAFF. In DNA, the CDR3 is TGTGCCAGCAGCCTTGACAGGGCTCTTGGGGCTTTCTTT.

On this clone: Other DNA sequences within the sample encode an identical CDR3. The chain couples TRBV7-3 to TRBJ1-1; tentatively, D is TRBD1 (5 bases). Looked up from germline, CDR1 is SGHTA and CDR2 is FQGTGA. This CDR3 region has 14 residues. V lost 2 bases and J lost 4, with 11 bases in between. Here the CDR3 reads CASSLGQGSTEAFF. The DNA of the CDR3 is TGTGCCAGCAGCTTAGGTCAGGGCAGCACTGAAGCTTTCTTT.

This clone was observed a single time. This rearrangement joins TRBV18 to TRBJ2-6; D is ambiguous. The CDR3 loop spans 14 amino acids. Per germline, CDR1 KGHSH and CDR2 LQKENI. The V gene lost 8 bases and the J gene lost 0 bases, with 8 bases spanning the gap. CDR3 in amino acids: CASPLVSGANVLTF. In DNA form, the CDR3 reads TGTGCCAGCCCCCTTGTCTCTGGGGCCAACGTCCTGACTTTC.

The rearrangement links TRBV29-1 to TRBJ2-7, with 7 bases lining up with TRBD1. The CDR3 covers 12 residues. The germline V gene encodes CDR1 SQVTM and CDR2 ANQGSEA. V lost 7 bases, J lost 5 bases, and 8 bases stayed unmatched. The CDR3 loop reads CSAGQRDHEQYF. Here the CDR3 DNA reads TGCAGCGCGGGACAGAGGGACCACGAGCAGTACTTC.

This clone was counted between two and nine times. V is TRBV11-3 and J is TRBJ1-1; TRBD1 matches 8 bases. Germline values: CDR1 SGHNT, CDR2 YENEEA. J gave up 7 bases and V 3 bases, and 4 bases lay outside the gene matches. The CDR3 is 13 amino acids. The CDR3 sequence is CASSFGQGGEAFF. DNA of the CDR3: TGTGCCAGCAGCTTCGGACAGGGCGGTGAAGCTTTCTTT.

The chain carries TRBV29-1 and TRBJ1-2; 10 bases match TRBD1. V gave up 3 bases and J gave up 6 bases; unmatched junction bases: 1. Germline values: CDR1 SQVTM, CDR2 ANQGSEA. The CDR3 runs 12 residues. CDR3 amino acids: CSVEGQGNGYTF. The DNA of the CDR3 is TGCAGCGTTGAGGGACAGGGGAATGGCTACACCTTC.

This clone was seen only a few times. The chain recombines TRBV6-5 with TRBJ2-1; D assignment may be TRBD1 or TRBD2 (6 bases each). V lost 6 bases, J lost 7 bases, and 16 bases lay in between. The CDR3 runs 14 residues. CDR1 and CDR2 from the germline V gene are MNHEY and SVGAGI. For the CDR3, the DNA is TGTGCCAGCAGCCGTTTTGGGGGGCGGAATGAGCAGTTCTTC. Encoded protein: CASSRFGGRNEQFF.